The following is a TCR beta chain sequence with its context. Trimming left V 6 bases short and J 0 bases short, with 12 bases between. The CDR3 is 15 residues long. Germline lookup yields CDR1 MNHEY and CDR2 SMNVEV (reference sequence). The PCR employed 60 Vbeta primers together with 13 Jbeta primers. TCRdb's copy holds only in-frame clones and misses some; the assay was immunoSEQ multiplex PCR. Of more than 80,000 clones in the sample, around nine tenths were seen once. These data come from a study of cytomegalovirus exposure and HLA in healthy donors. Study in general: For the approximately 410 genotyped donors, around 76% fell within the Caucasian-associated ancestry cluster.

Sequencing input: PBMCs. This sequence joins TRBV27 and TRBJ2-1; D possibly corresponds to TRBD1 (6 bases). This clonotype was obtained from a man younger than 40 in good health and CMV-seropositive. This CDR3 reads CASSSTGSSYNEQFF. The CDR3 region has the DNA TGTGCCAGCAGCTCCACAGGGAGCTCCTACAATGAGCAGTTCTTC.